The entry below gives a single T cell receptor beta chain sequence along with its context. The V end lost 1 base, the J end lost 2 bases, and 8 bases lay between the germline ends. Germline CDR1 and CDR2: SEHNR and FQNEAQ (reference sequence). This CDR3 region has 14 residues. This sample was taken from a study of CD8 T cells in Susac syndrome. Random hexamers primed reverse transcription of roughly 0.5 to 1 ug RNA. A multiplex approach, immunoSEQ multiplex PCR, amplified TCR beta CDR3 across 54 Vbeta and 13 Jbeta. TCRdb independently ran MiXCR on the immunoSEQ multiplex PCR reads; one entry per CDR3 protein. Of about 130,000 distinct CDR3 sequences listed, 85% to 95% are singletons.

The specimen was CD8+ T cells from PBMCs. The TCR sequence derives from a human donor with multiple sclerosis. The chain links TRBV7-9 to TRBJ2-5, with D uncertain. The CDR3, as DNA: TGTGCCAGCAGCTTAGTCGTGCCGCAAGAGACCCAGTACTTC. Translating it yields CASSLVVPQETQYF.